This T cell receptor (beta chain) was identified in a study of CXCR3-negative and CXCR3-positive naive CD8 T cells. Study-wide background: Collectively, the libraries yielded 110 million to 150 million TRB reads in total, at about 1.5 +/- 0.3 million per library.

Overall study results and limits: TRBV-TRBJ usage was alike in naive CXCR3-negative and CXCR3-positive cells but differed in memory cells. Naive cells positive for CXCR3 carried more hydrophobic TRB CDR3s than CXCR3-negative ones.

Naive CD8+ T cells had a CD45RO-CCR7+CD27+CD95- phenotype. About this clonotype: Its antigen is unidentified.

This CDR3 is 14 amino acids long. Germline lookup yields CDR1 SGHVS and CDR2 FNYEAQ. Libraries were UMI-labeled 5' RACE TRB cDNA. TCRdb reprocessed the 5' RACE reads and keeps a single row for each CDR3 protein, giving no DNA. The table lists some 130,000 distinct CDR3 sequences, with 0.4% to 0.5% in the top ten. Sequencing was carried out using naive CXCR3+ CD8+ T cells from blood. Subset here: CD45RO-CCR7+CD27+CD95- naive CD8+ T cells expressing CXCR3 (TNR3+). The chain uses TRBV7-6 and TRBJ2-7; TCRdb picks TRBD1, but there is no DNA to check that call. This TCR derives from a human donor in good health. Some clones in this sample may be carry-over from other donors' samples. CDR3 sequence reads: CTSSSPDRGHEQYF. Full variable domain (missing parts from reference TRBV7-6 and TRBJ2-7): GAGVSQSPRYKVTKRGQDVALRCDPISGHVSLYWYRQALGQGPEFLTYFNYEAQQDKSGLPNDRFSAERPEGSISTLTIQRTEQRDSAMYRCTSSSPDRGHEQYFGPGTRLTVT.